These 4 T cell receptor beta chains were all obtained from the same sample, sequenced in a study of CD8 T cells in ankylosing spondylitis. TCRdb recomputed calls from the 5' RACE reads with MiXCR, one row per CDR3 protein. The table lists 150,000 to 200,000 distinct CDR3 sequences, approximately 20% of them singletons. The specimen was blood, either unsorted or a sorted T cell fraction (not recorded which). The origin of the receptors is a male donor with ankylosing spondylitis or in good health (not recorded which).

This clonotype showed up many times. The V gene is TRBV20-1, the J gene TRBJ2-5; 9 bases map to TRBD2. Looked up from germline, CDR1 is DFQATT and CDR2 is SNEGSKA (reference sequence). CDR3 length: 16 residues. Losses at the gene ends were 0 bases for V and 5 bases for J; bases not matched to a gene: 10. The CDR3 reads CSARDFRLADGETQYF. The DNA for the CDR3 is TGCAGTGCTAGAGATTTTAGACTAGCGGATGGGGAGACCCAGTACTTC.

The chain employs TRBV12-3 or TRBV12-4 and TRBJ2-1; a weak D match, TRBD2 (7 bases). Trimming cost V 7 bases and J 6 bases, with 16 bases left between them. This CDR3 comprises 14 residues. The CDR3 nucleotides read TGTGCCAGCAATCTTGCGGGGGCGATCAATGAGCAGTTCTTC. This codes for CASNLAGAINEQFF.

The genes are TRBV5-1 and TRBJ2-1; possible D gene TRBD1, 6 bases. The CDR3 is made up of 12 amino acids. Trimming took 5 bases from V and 11 from J, leaving 14 bases between them. CDR1 and CDR2 from the germline V gene are SGHRS and YFSETQ. CDR3 residues: CASRLRGNQQFF. In DNA, the CDR3 is TGCGCCAGCAGACTGAGGGGGAATCAGCAGTTCTTC.

Details on this clonotype: Because the CDR3 is missing its conserved closing phenylalanine or tryptophan, this is likely a read error. The DNA of the CDR3 is TGTGCCAGCAGTTACTCAAGGACAGCCCCCTACGAGCAGTACCTC. Translation gives CASSYSRTAPYEQYL. The chain links TRBV6-5 to TRBJ2-7, with a tentative D call TRBD1 (6 bases). Trimming took off 0 bases at V and 2 bases at J, with 11 bases between the two ends. Germline V gives CDR1 MNHEY, CDR2 SVGAGI. This CDR3 region has 15 residues.